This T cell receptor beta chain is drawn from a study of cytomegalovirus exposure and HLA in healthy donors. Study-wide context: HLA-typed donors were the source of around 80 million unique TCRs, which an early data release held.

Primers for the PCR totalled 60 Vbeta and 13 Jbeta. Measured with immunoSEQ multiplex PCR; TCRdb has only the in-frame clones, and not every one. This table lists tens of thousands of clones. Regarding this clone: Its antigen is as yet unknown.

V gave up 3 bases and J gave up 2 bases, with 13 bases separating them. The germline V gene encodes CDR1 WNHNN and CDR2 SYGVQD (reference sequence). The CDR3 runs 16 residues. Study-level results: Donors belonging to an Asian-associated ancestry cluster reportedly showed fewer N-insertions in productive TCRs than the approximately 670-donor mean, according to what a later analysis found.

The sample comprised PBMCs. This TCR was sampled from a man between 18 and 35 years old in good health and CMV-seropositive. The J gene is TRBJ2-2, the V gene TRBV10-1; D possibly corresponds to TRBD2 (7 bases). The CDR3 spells CASSDPGGKNTGELFF. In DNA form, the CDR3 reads TGCGCCAGCAGTGATCCGGGGGGCAAAAACACCGGGGAGCTGTTTTTT.